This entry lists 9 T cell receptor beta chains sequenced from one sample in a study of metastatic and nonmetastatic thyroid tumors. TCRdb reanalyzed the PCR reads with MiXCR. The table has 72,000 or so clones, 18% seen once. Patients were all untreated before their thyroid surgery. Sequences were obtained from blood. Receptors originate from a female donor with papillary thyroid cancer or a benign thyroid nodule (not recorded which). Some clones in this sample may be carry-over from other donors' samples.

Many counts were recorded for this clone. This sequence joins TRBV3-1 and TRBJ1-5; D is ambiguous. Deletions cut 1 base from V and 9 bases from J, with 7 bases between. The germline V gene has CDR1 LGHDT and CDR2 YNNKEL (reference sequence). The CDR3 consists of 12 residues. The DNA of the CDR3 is TGTGCCAGCAGCCAAGGTGCAGGGCCCCAGCATTTT. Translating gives CASSQGAGPQHF.

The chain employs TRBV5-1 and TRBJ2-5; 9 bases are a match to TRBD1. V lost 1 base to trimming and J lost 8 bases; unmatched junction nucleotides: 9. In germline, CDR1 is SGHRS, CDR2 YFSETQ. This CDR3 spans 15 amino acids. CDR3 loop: CASSLLTGGPPTQYF. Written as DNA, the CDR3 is TGCGCCAGCAGCTTGTTAACAGGGGGCCCCCCCACCCAGTACTTC.

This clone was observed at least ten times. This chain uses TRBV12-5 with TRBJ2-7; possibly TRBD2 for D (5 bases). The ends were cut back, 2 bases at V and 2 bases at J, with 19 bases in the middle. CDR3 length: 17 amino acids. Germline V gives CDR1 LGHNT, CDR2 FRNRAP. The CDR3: CASGLTIHGERPYEQYF. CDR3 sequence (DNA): TGTGCTAGTGGTTTGACTATCCATGGGGAGCGGCCCTACGAGCAGTACTTC.

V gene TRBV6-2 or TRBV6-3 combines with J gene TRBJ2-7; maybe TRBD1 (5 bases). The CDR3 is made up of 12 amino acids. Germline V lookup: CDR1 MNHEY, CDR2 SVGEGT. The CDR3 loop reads CALPEQRGEQYF. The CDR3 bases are TGTGCTCTACCTGAACAAAGGGGCGAGCAGTACTTC.

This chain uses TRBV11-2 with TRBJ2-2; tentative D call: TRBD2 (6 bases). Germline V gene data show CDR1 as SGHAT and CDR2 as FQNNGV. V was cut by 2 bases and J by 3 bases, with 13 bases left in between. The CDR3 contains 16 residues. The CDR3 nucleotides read TGTGCCAGCAGCTTATTGTCCAGCGGGTACACCGGGGAGCTGTTTTTT. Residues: CASSLLSSGYTGELFF.

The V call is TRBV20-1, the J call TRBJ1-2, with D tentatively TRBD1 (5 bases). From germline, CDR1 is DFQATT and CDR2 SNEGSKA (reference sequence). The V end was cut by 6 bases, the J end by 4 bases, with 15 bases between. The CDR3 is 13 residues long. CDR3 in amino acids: CSATPGQGYGYTF. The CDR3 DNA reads TGCAGTGCGACCCCTGGGCAGGGCTATGGCTACACCTTC.

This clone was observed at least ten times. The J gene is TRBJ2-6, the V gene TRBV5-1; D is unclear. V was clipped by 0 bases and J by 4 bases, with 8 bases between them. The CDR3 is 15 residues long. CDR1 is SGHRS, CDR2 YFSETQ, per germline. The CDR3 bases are TGCGCCAGCAGCTTGGCCCTCTCAGGGGCCAACGTCCTGACTTTC. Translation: CASSLALSGANVLTF.

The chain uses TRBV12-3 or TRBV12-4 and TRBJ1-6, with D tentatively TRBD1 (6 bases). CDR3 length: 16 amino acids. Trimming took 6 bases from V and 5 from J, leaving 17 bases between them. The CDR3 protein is CASRIDVGGNNSPLHF. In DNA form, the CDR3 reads TGTGCCAGCAGAATCGACGTAGGGGGGAATAATTCACCCCTCCACTTT.

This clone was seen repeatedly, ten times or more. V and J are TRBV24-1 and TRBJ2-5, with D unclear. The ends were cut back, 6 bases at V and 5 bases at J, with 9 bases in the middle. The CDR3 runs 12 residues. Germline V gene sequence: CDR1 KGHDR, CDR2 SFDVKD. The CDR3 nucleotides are TGTGCCACCAGTCCCCGTGGGGAGACCCAGTACTTC. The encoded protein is CATSPRGETQYF.